This TCR beta chain came from a study of T cells in Graves' hyperthyroidism and ophthalmopathy. Study information: The initial diagnosis was the point when peripheral blood was collected, ahead of any treatment.

This clonotype was detected ten times or more. The antigen remains unidentified. The CDR3 consists of 15 residues. Trimming left V 1 base short and J 0 bases short, with 8 bases between. CDR1 is SNHLY and CDR2 is FYNNEI in the germline V gene. Overall study findings and caveats: Ophthalmopathy got predicted by the model a median roughly six months before its onset. Researchers found most expanded thyroid clonotypes above 0.001 in blood as well. In simple terms, a model built on 13 V-J features told ophthalmopathy apart from stable hyperthyroidism.

Amplification targeted TCR beta CDR3 regions from RNA transcripts. Carried out on the TCR CDR3, a first-round RT-PCR used the HTBI primer set. From the multiplex PCR reads, TCRdb called clonotypes with MiXCR, one entry per CDR3 protein. This sample carries 500,000 or so distinct CDR3 sequences, approximately 16% of them seen once, and the ten largest clones take less than 30%. The sequence was obtained from a woman aged 25-40 years with Graves' ophthalmopathy. Sequenced: blood. The chain couples TRBV2 to TRBJ2-3, with D possibly matching TRBD1 (5 bases). This CDR3 is CASSEGTPSTDTQYF. The DNA of the CDR3 is TGTGCCAGCAGTGAAGGGACACCTAGCACAGATACGCAGTATTTT.